A single sample gave rise to the 8 T cell receptor beta chains below, sequenced in a study of regulatory T cells in long-lasting Graves disease. Time point indicated: persistent/refractory GD, antithyroid drugs over 5 years with positive TRAb. PBMC-derived RNA was used for the TCR library. Library construction for TCR beta used iRepertoire HTBI primers and Arm-PCR of CDR3 regions. Each CDR3 protein is one row after TCRdb ran MiXCR on the multiplex PCR reads. The table lists 400,000 to 450,000 distinct CDR3 sequences, around 20% of them singletons. The sequencing used peripheral blood mononuclear cells (PBMCs), collected when the disease was refractory, from a patient treated with antithyroid drugs. The receptors shown here come from a female donor with Graves disease.

This clonotype was seen a handful of times. The J gene is TRBJ1-1, the V gene TRBV20-1; D unclear. The CDR3 runs 14 residues. V was trimmed by 3 bases and J by 0 bases, leaving 11 bases between them. Germline lookup yields CDR1 DFQATT and CDR2 SNEGSKA (reference sequence). CDR3: CSASHLVLNTEAFF. CDR3 in DNA: TGCAGTGCTAGCCACCTGGTCCTGAACACTGAAGCTTTCTTT.

The chain has TRBV25-1 and TRBJ2-3; D possibly corresponds to TRBD1 (7 bases). V lost 1 base and J 4 bases, leaving 15 bases between the germline ends. From germline, CDR1 is MGHDK and CDR2 SYGVNS. The CDR3 is 16 residues long. CDR3 coding DNA: TGTGCCAGCAGTGAATCCGGCAGGGGGGTGGCAGATACGCAGTATTTT. This translates into CASSESGRGVADTQYF.

This clonotype has at least ten counts. V usage is TRBV28 and J usage is TRBJ1-2, with 10 bases matching TRBD1. The CDR3 consists of 15 residues. Germline-derived CDR1 and CDR2 are MDHEN and SYDVKM. With V trimmed by 2 bases and J by 4 bases, 4 bases remained unmatched. The CDR3 region has the DNA TGTGCCAGCAGTTTAAGGGGACAGGGGAGCTATGGCTACACCTTC. Its protein product is CASSLRGQGSYGYTF.

The chain links TRBV5-1 to TRBJ2-7, with TRBD2 matching 15 bases. V trimming: 0 bases; J trimming: 1 base; junction bases outside the gene matches: 14. Germline V lookup: CDR1 SGHRS, CDR2 YFSETQ. The CDR3 runs 21 residues. CDR3: CASSLVAVSGLAGGMSYEQYF. The CDR3 DNA sequence: TGCGCCAGCAGCTTGGTGGCAGTTTCGGGACTAGCGGGAGGAATGTCCTACGAGCAGTACTTC.

The chain recombines TRBV7-9 with TRBJ2-3; the match to TRBD1 covers 9 bases. This CDR3 spans 16 amino acids. From germline, CDR1 is SEHNR and CDR2 FQNEAQ (reference sequence). V dropped 1 base and J dropped 6; count of bases not matched to a gene: 8. CDR3 nucleotides: TGTGCCAGCAGCTTAGGTTACAGGGGGCAAGCGGATACGCAGTATTTT. Protein: CASSLGYRGQADTQYF.

This clonotype was seen at least ten times. This chain links TRBV27 with TRBJ1-2; TRBD1 matches 7 bases. The CDR3 consists of 15 residues. CDR1 MNHEY and CDR2 SMNVEV come from the germline V gene (reference sequence). After removal of 5 bases from V and 1 base from J, the junction contained 7 bases not matched to a gene. The CDR3 DNA follows: TGTGCCAGCAGTAAAAGACAGGGCGATAACTATGGCTACACCTTC. Translation gives CASSKRQGDNYGYTF.

Here the CDR3 DNA reads TGTGCCAGCAGCTTAGAGAGGGCTCCTAATGAAAAACTGTTTTTT. Its translation: CASSLERAPNEKLFF. The V gene is TRBV7-2, the J gene TRBJ1-4; D unresolved. CDR1 and CDR2 (germline): SGHTA, FQGNSA. The CDR3 is 15 residues long. V dropped 1 base and J dropped 3 bases, with 9 bases sitting between them.

This clonotype has only a few counts. The CDR3 spells CASKRAGTSYEQYF. CDR3 DNA sequence: TGTGCCAGCAAAAGAGCGGGAACCTCCTACGAGCAGTACTTC. The chain carries TRBV5-4 and TRBJ2-7, with TRBD2 matching over 7 bases. From germline, CDR1 is SGHNT and CDR2 YYREEE (reference sequence). The trim removed 6 bases at V and 0 bases at J, leaving 6 bases unmatched. The CDR3 extends over 14 amino acids.